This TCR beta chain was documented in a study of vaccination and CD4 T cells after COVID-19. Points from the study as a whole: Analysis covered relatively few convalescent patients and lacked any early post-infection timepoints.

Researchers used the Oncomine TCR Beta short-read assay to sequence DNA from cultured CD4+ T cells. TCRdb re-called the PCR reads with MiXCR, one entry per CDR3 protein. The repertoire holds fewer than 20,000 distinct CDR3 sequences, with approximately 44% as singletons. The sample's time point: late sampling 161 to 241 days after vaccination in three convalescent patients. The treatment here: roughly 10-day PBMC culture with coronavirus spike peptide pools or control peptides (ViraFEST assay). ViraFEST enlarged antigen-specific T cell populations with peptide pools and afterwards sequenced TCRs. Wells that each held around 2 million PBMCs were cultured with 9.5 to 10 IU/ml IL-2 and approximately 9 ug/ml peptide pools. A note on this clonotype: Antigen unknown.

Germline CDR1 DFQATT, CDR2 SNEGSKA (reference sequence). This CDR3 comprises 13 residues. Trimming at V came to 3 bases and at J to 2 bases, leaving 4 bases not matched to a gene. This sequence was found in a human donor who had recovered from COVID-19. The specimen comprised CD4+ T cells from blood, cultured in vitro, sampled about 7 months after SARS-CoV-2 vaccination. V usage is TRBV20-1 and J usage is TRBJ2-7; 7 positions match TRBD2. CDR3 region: CSASPGTTYEQYF. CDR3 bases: TGCAGTGCTAGTCCGGGGACTACCTACGAGCAGTACTTC.